These T cell receptor beta chains were read from a single sample in a study of blood T cell repertoires in COVID-19. Assay: immunoSEQ multiplex PCR; the TCRdb copy retains only in-frame clones and omits some. The data show 130,000 to 150,000 clones, 88% seen once. Source material: PBMCs or T cells enriched from blood (not recorded which). Receptors were obtained from a woman in her 30s with acute COVID-19. CDR3s include the opening cysteine and the closing phenylalanine or tryptophan. A D gene is named only where the DNA matches it firmly. Some rows mark clone size as missing; the rest say once, few, many or name a class of expanded clone.

v_call,clone_size,j_call,d_call,cdr3_aa,cdr3_nt
TRBV28,.,TRBJ2-2,TRBD2,CASTLGRGWTGELFF,TGTGCCAGCACCCTTGGGAGGGGTTGGACCGGGGAGCTGTTTTTT
TRBV7-9,.,TRBJ1-1,.,CASSLGGSGTEAFF,TGTGCCAGCAGCTTAGGAGGCAGCGGGACTGAAGCTTTCTTT
TRBV4-3,.,TRBJ2-2,TRBD2,CASSQDLAGGPNTGELFF,TGCGCCAGCAGCCAAGATCTGGCGGGAGGGCCGAACACCGGGGAGCTGTTTTTT
TRBV27,.,TRBJ2-7,.,CASSLVWTVSYEQYF,TGTGCCAGCAGTTTAGTTTGGACAGTTTCCTACGAGCAGTACTTC
TRBV30,.,TRBJ2-7,TRBD1,CAWIGRGRYEQYF,TGTGCCTGGATAGGCAGGGGGCGTTACGAGCAGTACTTC
TRBV6-2/TRBV6-3,.,TRBJ2-1,TRBD2,CASSPGTSGILTNEQFF,TGTGCCAGCAGCCCTGGGACTAGCGGGATTCTGACGAATGAGCAGTTCTTC
TRBV29-1,.,TRBJ1-1,TRBD1,CSVSTGVDTEAFF,TGCAGCGTATCGACAGGGGTGGACACTGAAGCTTTCTTT
TRBV21-1,.,TRBJ1-5,.,CASSKVYTRDRDQPQHF,TGTGCCAGCAGCAAAGTTTATACCAGGGACAGGGATCAGCCCCAGCATTTT
TRBV7-2,.,TRBJ2-5,.,CASSLYGLDYQETQYF,TGTGCCAGCAGCTTATATGGCCTAGACTATCAAGAGACCCAGTACTTC
TRBV9,.,TRBJ2-1,TRBD2,CASSVGPSGGVYNEQFF,TGTGCCAGCAGCGTAGGGCCGTCGGGAGGGGTTTACAATGAGCAGTTCTTC
TRBV6-5,.,TRBJ1-4,TRBD1,CASIKDRVANEKLFF,TGTGCCAGCATCAAGGACAGGGTGGCTAATGAAAAACTGTTTTTT
TRBV4-1,.,TRBJ2-7,.,CASSQDLRSYEQYF,TGCGCCAGCAGCCAAGATTTGAGGTCCTACGAGCAGTACTTC
TRBV4-1,.,TRBJ2-7,TRBD2,CASTPGLAGEGEQYF,TGCGCCAGCACCCCGGGACTAGCGGGAGAGGGCGAGCAGTACTTC
TRBV30,.,TRBJ2-7,.,CAWSVNSYEQYF,TGTGCCTGGAGTGTAAACTCGTACGAGCAGTACTTC
TRBV28,.,TRBJ1-5,.,CASSPTGGSNQPQHF,TGTGCCAGCAGCCCGACGGGGGGTTCCAATCAGCCCCAGCATTTT
TRBV28,.,TRBJ1-4,.,CASKESGVEKLFF,TGTGCCAGCAAAGAGTCGGGGGTCGAAAAACTGTTTTTT
TRBV6-1,once,TRBJ2-1,TRBD2,CASSEVPSSGRENEQFF,TGTGCCAGCAGTGAAGTTCCCTCTAGCGGGAGGGAAAATGAGCAGTTCTTC
TRBV24-1,once,TRBJ1-4,.,CATSDSRGANEKLFF,TGTGCCACCAGTGACTCCAGGGGCGCGAATGAAAAACTGTTTTTT
TRBV9,.,TRBJ1-5,TRBD1,CASSAQGGSNQPQHF,TGTGCCAGCAGCGCCCAGGGGGGTAGCAATCAGCCCCAGCATTTT
TRBV5-4,.,TRBJ1-6,TRBD1,CASSSAGTGYNSPLHF,TGTGCCAGCAGCTCCGCCGGGACAGGGTATAATTCACCCCTCCACTTT
TRBV10-3,.,TRBJ1-6,.,CATRGGVGGSPLHF,TGTGCCACACGAGGGGGGGTAGGCGGTTCACCCCTCCACTTT
TRBV29-1,.,TRBJ2-1,TRBD2,CSASGGGSYEQFF,TGCAGCGCATCCGGGGGGGGCTCTTATGAGCAGTTCTTC
TRBV7-9,.,TRBJ2-3,.,CASRPTGPSTDTQYF,TGTGCCAGCAGACCCACAGGGCCCAGCACAGATACGCAGTATTTT
TRBV2,.,TRBJ2-1,TRBD2,CASWVGGSNEQFF,TGTGCCAGCTGGGTGGGCGGGAGCAATGAGCAGTTCTTC
TRBV15,.,TRBJ1-2,.,CATSRDFSTDDNYGYTF,TGTGCCACCAGCAGAGATTTCAGCACAGACGATAACTATGGCTACACCTTC
TRBV10-3,once,TRBJ2-3,TRBD2,CAISELAVSTDTQYF,TGTGCCATCAGTGAGCTAGCGGTTAGCACAGATACGCAGTATTTT
TRBV5-1,.,TRBJ2-5,TRBD1,CASSPQTGSQETQYF,TGCGCCAGCAGCCCCCAGACAGGGTCCCAAGAGACCCAGTACTTC
TRBV4-1,.,TRBJ1-5,.,CASSLDSYSNQPQHF,TGCGCCAGCAGCTTGGACAGTTATAGCAATCAGCCCCAGCATTTT
TRBV5-5,.,TRBJ2-7,.,CASSFGSNEQYF,TGTGCCAGCAGCTTCGGGTCAAACGAGCAGTACTTC
TRBV25-1,.,TRBJ1-6,.,CASSGQAWEPLHF,TGTGCCAGCAGTGGACAGGCTTGGGAACCCCTCCACTTT
TRBV19,.,TRBJ1-5,.,CATVVGGGLGQPQHF,TGTGCCACAGTAGTCGGGGGGGGTTTGGGTCAGCCCCAGCATTTT
TRBV28,.,TRBJ2-7,TRBD2,CASSSFFGGLAAHEQYF,TGTGCCAGCAGTTCCTTTTTTGGAGGGCTAGCGGCTCACGAGCAGTACTTC
TRBV9,.,TRBJ2-1,.,CASSVIGQGYNEQFF,TGTGCCAGCAGCGTAATAGGCCAGGGCTACAATGAGCAGTTCTTC
TRBV4-3,.,TRBJ1-5,.,CASSQGGSQGPHQPQHF,TGCGCCAGCAGCCAAGGCGGGTCACAGGGTCCTCATCAGCCCCAGCATTTT
TRBV9,.,TRBJ2-5,TRBD2,CASSVAGGLAETQYF,TGTGCCAGCAGCGTAGCCGGGGGACTAGCAGAGACCCAGTACTTC
TRBV6-5,.,TRBJ1-2,.,CASSYSTGRGYYGYTF,TGTGCCAGCAGCTACTCTACAGGGAGGGGGTACTATGGCTACACCTTC
TRBV4-1,.,TRBJ2-1,TRBD2,CASSQDRLAPYNEQFF,TGCGCCAGCAGCCAAGATCGACTAGCGCCCTACAATGAGCAGTTCTTC
TRBV21-1,.,TRBJ2-1,.,CASLEQGRGSSYNEQFF,TGTGCCAGCCTCGAACAGGGACGGGGAAGCTCCTACAATGAGCAGTTCTTC
TRBV7-2,.,TRBJ1-1,TRBD1,CASSRGTANTEAFF,TGTGCCAGCAGCCGCGGGACAGCGAACACTGAAGCTTTCTTT
TRBV4-1,.,TRBJ1-2,TRBD1,CASSQDEQGIGGYTF,TGCGCCAGCAGCCAAGATGAACAGGGGATCGGAGGCTACACCTTC
TRBV19,.,TRBJ2-7,.,CASRRAGALHEQYF,TGTGCCAGTAGGAGGGCAGGGGCGTTGCACGAGCAGTACTTC
TRBV4-3,.,TRBJ2-7,.,CASSQEFLALGEQYF,TGCGCCAGCAGCCAAGAGTTTCTAGCTTTAGGGGAGCAGTACTTC
TRBV30,once,TRBJ1-5,TRBD1,CAWSTQGRDQPQHF,TGTGCCTGGAGTACACAGGGGCGGGATCAGCCCCAGCATTTT
TRBV10-3,.,TRBJ1-1,TRBD1,CAIRGQLMNTEAFF,TGTGCCATCAGGGGACAGTTGATGAACACTGAAGCTTTCTTT
TRBV4-1,.,TRBJ1-3,.,CASSQAPQGSFSGNTIYF,TGCGCCAGCAGCCAAGCACCTCAGGGATCGTTCTCTGGAAACACCATATATTTT
TRBV5-4,.,TRBJ1-1,TRBD1,CASSLFDRVNTEAFF,TGTGCCAGCAGCTTATTTGACAGGGTGAACACTGAAGCTTTCTTT
TRBV4-1,once,TRBJ2-2,.,CASRKPGTTWELFF,TGCGCCAGCAGGAAACCGGGGACAACATGGGAGCTGTTTTTT
TRBV5-1,.,TRBJ2-2,TRBD2,CASSSSGGNTGELFF,TGCGCCAGCAGCTCTAGCGGGGGGAACACCGGGGAGCTGTTTTTT
TRBV9,.,TRBJ2-7,TRBD2,CASSGELAGTSGTYEQYF,TGTGCCAGCAGCGGGGAGTTGGCCGGGACTAGCGGGACCTACGAGCAGTACTTC
TRBV30,.,TRBJ1-5,.,CAWREGRAVNQPQHF,TGTGCCTGGAGGGAGGGGCGGGCAGTCAATCAGCCCCAGCATTTT
TRBV10-3,.,TRBJ2-7,.,CAISEADSYLSYEQYF,TGTGCCATCAGTGAGGCGGACAGCTACCTCTCCTACGAGCAGTACTTC
TRBV7-9,.,TRBJ2-7,.,CASSKIEQEWGPYEQYF,TGTGCCAGCAGCAAAATAGAACAGGAATGGGGCCCCTACGAGCAGTACTTC
TRBV19,.,TRBJ2-7,.,CASSRGSYEQYF,TGTGCCAGTAGTAGAGGGAGTTACGAGCAGTACTTC
TRBV6-4,.,TRBJ2-7,TRBD1,CASSDSPGTGTITYEQYF,TGTGCCAGCAGTGACTCACCAGGGACAGGGACAATAACCTACGAGCAGTACTTC
TRBV18,.,TRBJ1-1,.,CASSPLGGLDTEAFF,TGTGCCAGCTCACCATTAGGAGGTCTTGACACTGAAGCTTTCTTT
TRBV11-2,.,TRBJ1-2,.,CASTDSNTGPPRMGGYTF,TGTGCCAGCACCGATTCGAATACAGGCCCCCCTCGTATGGGTGGCTACACCTTC
TRBV9,.,TRBJ2-3,TRBD1,CASSVAAGGGTGYGDTQYF,TGTGCCAGCAGCGTAGCAGCCGGTGGGGGGACAGGGTACGGAGATACGCAGTATTTT
TRBV7-3,.,TRBJ2-7,TRBD2,CASSPQAGGSYEQYF,TGTGCCAGCAGCCCTCAAGCGGGAGGATCCTACGAGCAGTACTTC